One TCR beta chain is described in this entry. It lacks a known antigen. Base qualities are not recorded, but no much larger clone differs from it by a single base. The data stem from a study of CD8 T cells in Susac syndrome (dated by TCRdb to the late 2010s). In the study overall: Of the Susac syndrome patients who were sequenced, eight were in clinical remission while 5 or 6 had clinically active disease. Susac syndrome patients were therapy-naive, on corticosteroids (some also receiving IVIg), or on IVIg alone at blood withdrawal. Repertoire sequencing was used to test whether CD8+ T cell activation and differentiation in Susac syndrome was antigen driven. CD8+ T cell repertoire clonality was compared between fewer than 13 healthy donors, about 14 Susac syndrome patients and around 16 multiple sclerosis patients.

RNA was extracted using the RNeasy kit, and roughly 0.5 to 1 ug of the RNA was reverse transcribed with random hexamers. The immunoSEQ multiplex PCR assay, covering 54 Vbeta and 13 Jbeta segments, was used to amplify TCR beta CDR3 regions. PCR amplification bias was corrected using a synthetic template baseline for primer optimization and computational correction. Under the source paper's analysis protocol: Reads were assigned to V, D and J genes according to IMGT and analyzed in immunoSEQ Analyzer, with only productive sequences retained. To calculate clonality, Shannon entropy was normalized by log2 of the number of productive unique sequences and then subtracted from one. Public and private clones were assessed among the 100 most prevalent clones of each patient and control. Clones were defined as Susac-specific if absent from the healthy and MS cohorts, from more than 900 published viral clones and from other ImmuneACCESS disease sequences. TCRdb reprocessing: public reads trimmed at Q25 with fastp, clones called with MiXCR, in-frame beta chains kept. All rows with the same CDR3 protein become a single entry with the most common DNA and genes. TCRdb, not the authors, supplied the V and J calls. For this sample the table gives about 90,000 distinct CDR3 sequences, of which around 96% were detected only once. The ten largest clones capture 0.62% of the sample.

Overall results and qualifications from the work: The TCR sequencing and HLA analysis was acknowledged to have included a relatively small number of individuals. In the total CD8+ and CD8+ TEMRA repertoires, sixteen and five Susac-specific public clones, respectively, were identified. Susac syndrome CD8+ repertoires showed clonal expansion, highest in CD8+ TEMRA cells and greater in clinically active than remitting patients.

Peripheral blood CD8+ and CD4+ T cells from healthy donors, Susac syndrome patients and multiple sclerosis patients were profiled using high-throughput TCR beta sequencing. The Susac syndrome patients fulfilled recently defined diagnostic criteria for either definite or probable disease. Bulk CD8+ and CD4+ T cells were purified by magnetic negative isolation, while CD8+ TEMRA cells were enriched using FACS. Blood was drawn into EDTA tubes, processed within 24 hours, and PBMCs were isolated by density gradient centrifugation. PBMCs destined for TCR sequencing were cryopreserved in liquid nitrogen and later thawed in a 37 °C water bath. Purity of sorted or isolated CD4+, CD8+ and CD8+ TEMRA cells was at least 90%. Taken from cysteine to phenylalanine, the CDR3 has 14 residues. Only the CDR3 DNA is retained, 42 bases long and in frame from the first base. Trimming takes 6 bases from V and 3 bases from J, and the germline ends sit 17 bases apart. Looking up the germline V gene (reference sequence) yields CDR1 DFQATT and CDR2 SNEGSKA.

Material for sequencing was CD8+ T cells from PBMCs. The V and J genes are TRBV20-1 and TRBJ2-5, with TRBD2 as a weak D call on 7 bases. This TCR was sampled from a human donor with Susac syndrome. The CDR3 reads CSAPRPGGEETQYF. The sequenced DNA is TGCAGTGCCCCACGTCCGGGGGGCGAAGAGACCCAGTACTTC.